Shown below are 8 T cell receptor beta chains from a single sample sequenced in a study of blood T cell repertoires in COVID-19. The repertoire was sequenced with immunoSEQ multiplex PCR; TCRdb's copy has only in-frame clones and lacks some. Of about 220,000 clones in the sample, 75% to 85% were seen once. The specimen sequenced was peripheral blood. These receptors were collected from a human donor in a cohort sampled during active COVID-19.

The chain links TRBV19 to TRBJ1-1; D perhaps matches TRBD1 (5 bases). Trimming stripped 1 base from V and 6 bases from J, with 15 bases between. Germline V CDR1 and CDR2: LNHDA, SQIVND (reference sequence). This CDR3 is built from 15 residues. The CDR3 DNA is TGTGCCAGTAGTATAGCTGGGGGGAACAACGCTGAAGCTTTCTTT. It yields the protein CASSIAGGNNAEAFF.

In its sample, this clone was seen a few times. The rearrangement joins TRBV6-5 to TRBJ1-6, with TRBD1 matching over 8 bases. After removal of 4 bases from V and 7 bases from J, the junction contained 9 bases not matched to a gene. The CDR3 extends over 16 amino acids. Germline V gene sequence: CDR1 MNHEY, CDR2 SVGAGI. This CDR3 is CASSSDRDVRNSPLHF. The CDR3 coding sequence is TGTGCCAGCAGTTCGGACAGGGACGTTCGCAATTCACCCCTCCACTTT.

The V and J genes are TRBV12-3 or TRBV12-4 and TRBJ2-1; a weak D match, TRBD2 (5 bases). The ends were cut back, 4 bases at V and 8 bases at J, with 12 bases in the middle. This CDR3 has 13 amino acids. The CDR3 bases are TGTGCCAGCAGTTCTACTAGGTTCGATGAGCAGTTCTTC. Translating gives CASSSTRFDEQFF.

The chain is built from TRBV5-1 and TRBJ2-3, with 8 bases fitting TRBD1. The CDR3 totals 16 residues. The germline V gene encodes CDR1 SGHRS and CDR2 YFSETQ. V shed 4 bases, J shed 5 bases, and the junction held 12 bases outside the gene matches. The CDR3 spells CASSTLGQGAGDTQYF. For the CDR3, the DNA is TGCGCCAGCAGCACATTGGGGCAGGGGGCTGGAGATACGCAGTATTTT. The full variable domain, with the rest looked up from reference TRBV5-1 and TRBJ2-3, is KAGVTQTPRYLIKTRGQQVTLSCSPISGHRSVSWYQQTPGQGLQFLFEYFSETQRNKGNFPGRFSGRQFSNSRSEMNVSTLELGDSALYLCASSTLGQGAGDTQYFGPGTRLTVL.

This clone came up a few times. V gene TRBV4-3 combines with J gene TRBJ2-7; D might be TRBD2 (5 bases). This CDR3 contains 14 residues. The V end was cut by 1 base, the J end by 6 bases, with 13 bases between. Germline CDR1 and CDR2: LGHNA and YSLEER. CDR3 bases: TGCGCCAGCAGCCAAGGTTCCGCCGGAGGCGAGCAGTACTTC. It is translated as CASSQGSAGGEQYF.

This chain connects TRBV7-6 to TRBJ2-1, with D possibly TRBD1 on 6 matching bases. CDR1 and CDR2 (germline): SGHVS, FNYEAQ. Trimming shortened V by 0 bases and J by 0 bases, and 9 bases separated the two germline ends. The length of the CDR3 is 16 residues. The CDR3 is CASSLAQGSSYNEQFF. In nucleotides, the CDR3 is TGTGCCAGCAGCTTAGCGCAGGGGAGCTCCTACAATGAGCAGTTCTTC.

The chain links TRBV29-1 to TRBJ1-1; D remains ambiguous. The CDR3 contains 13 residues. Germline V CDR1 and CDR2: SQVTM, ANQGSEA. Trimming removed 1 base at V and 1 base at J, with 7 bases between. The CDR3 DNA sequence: TGCAGCGTTGAAGCTCGCGCGAACACTGAAGCTTTCTTT. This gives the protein CSVEARANTEAFF.

This chain's CDR3 is CASSELAGTEAFF. The CDR3, as DNA: TGTGCCAGCAGCGAATTGGCGGGGACTGAAGCTTTCTTT. The chain employs TRBV9 and TRBJ1-1; D remains ambiguous. Trimming shortened V by 3 bases and J by 5 bases, and 11 bases separated the two germline ends. CDR1 and CDR2 (germline): SGDLS, YYNGEE. The CDR3 extends over 13 amino acids.